The present T cell receptor (beta chain) was sequenced within a study of beta chain features in type 1 diabetes. On the study more broadly: Across every sample, approximately 110,000,000 sorted cells were examined in total. The study's findings and limits: In patients and controls equally, PCR might favor templates that are shorter. Naive, central memory and Treg TCRB repertoires appeared more alike in patients than in healthy donors.

TCRB transcripts that were expressed got sequenced, as all of the isolated RNA had been reverse transcribed. Generated by immunoSEQ multiplex PCR, the TCRdb table keeps only in-frame clones and is missing some. In the table there are 130,000 to 150,000 clones, under 60% of which are singletons. This clone has a handful of counts. No antigen is known for it. V lost 4 bases and J lost 8; bases outside the gene matches: 12. This CDR3 has 15 amino acids. Germline V lookup: CDR1 LGHNA, CDR2 YNFKEQ. Purity exceeding 98% was reached by all sorted populations. The chain links TRBV4-2 to TRBJ1-2, with 8 bases lining up with TRBD1. Material: Tregs from blood. This TCR derives from a man between 18 and 29 years old in good health. The CDR3 region has the DNA TGTGCCAGCAGCCTCCTGGACAGGGTGGGGAGGGGCTACACCTTC. Amino acid sequence: CASSLLDRVGRGYTF.